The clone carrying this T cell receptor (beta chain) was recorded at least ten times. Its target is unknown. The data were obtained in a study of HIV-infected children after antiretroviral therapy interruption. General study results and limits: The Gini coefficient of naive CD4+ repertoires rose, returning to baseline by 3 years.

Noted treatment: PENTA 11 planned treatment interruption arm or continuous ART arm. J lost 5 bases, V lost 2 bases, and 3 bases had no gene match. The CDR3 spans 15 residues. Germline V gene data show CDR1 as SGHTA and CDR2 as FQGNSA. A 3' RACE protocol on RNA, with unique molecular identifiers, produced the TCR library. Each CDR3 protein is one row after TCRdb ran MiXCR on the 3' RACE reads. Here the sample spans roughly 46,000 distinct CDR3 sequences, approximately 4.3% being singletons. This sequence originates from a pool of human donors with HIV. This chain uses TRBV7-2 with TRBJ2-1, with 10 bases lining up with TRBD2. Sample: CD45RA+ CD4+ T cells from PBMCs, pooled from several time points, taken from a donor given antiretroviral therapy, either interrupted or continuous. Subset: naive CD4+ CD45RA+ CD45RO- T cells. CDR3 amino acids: CASSLLAGDHNEQFF. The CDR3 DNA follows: TGTGCCAGCAGCTTACTAGCGGGGGATCACAATGAGCAGTTCTTC.